What follows is one TCR beta chain and its context. This sample was included in a study of OX40 agonist ivuxolimab in advanced cancers. Looking at the study overall: The patients' treatment was ivuxolimab, an agonistic anti-OX40 (CD134) antibody. Ivuxolimab doses were 0.01, 0.1, 0.3, 1.5, 3 or 10 mg/kg every 2 weeks.

CDR3 length: 15 amino acids. Per germline, CDR1 SGHKS and CDR2 YYEKEE (reference sequence). Trimming removed 1 base from V and 8 bases from J; junction bases left unmatched: 9. Individuals having autoimmune disease history or systemic immunosuppression were not enrolled. Some clones are missing from TCRdb's copy, which holds only in-frame ones; the method was immunoSEQ multiplex PCR. Among 85,000 to 100,000 clones listed, 91% were seen once. This chain joins TRBV5-5 and TRBJ2-1; 7 positions match TRBD2. The source was CD4+ or CD8+ T cells sorted from blood, collected in a trial of the OX40 agonist ivuxolimab. The TCR was taken from an adult with an advanced solid tumor such as melanoma, head and neck, liver or kidney cancer. The CDR3 is CASSLRREGGYEQFF. The CDR3 DNA sequence: TGTGCCAGCAGCTTGAGGAGGGAGGGTGGCTATGAGCAGTTCTTC.